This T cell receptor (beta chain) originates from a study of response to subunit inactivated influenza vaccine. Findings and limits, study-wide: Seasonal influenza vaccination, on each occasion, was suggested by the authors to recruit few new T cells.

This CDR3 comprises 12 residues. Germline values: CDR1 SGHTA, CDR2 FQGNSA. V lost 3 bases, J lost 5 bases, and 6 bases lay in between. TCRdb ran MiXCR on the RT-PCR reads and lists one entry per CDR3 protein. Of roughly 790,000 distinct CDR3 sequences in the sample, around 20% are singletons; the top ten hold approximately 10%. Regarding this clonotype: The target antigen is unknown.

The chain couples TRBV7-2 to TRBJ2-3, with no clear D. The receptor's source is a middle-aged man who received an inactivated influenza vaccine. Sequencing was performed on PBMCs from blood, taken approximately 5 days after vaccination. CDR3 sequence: CASSFMEDTQYF. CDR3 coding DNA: TGTGCCAGCAGCTTCATGGAAGATACGCAGTATTTT. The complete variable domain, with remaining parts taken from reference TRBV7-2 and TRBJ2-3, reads GAGVSQSPSNKVTEKGKDVELRCDPISGHTALYWYRQSLGQGLEFLIYFQGNSAPDKSGLPSDRFSAERTGGSVSTLTIQRTQQEDSAVYLCASSFMEDTQYFGPGTRLTVL.